These 22 T cell receptor beta chains were all obtained from the same sample, sequenced in a study of control samples from healthy donors and cancer patients. Sequenced by immunoSEQ multiplex PCR; TCRdb stores in-frame clones only, minus some. The table has tens of thousands of clones, about 85% seen once. Sequenced material: blood. The receptors derive from a woman between 65 and 79 years old in good health.

This clone was recorded a few times. This chain links TRBV18 with TRBJ2-7; 10 bases map to TRBD2. Trimming cost V 0 bases and J 0 bases; bases outside gene matches: 2. The length of the CDR3 is 16 residues. Germline assignment: CDR1 KGHSH and CDR2 LQKENI. The DNA for the CDR3 is TGTGCCAGCTCACCACCTAGCGGGGGGACCTCCTACGAGCAGTACTTC. This gives the protein CASSPPSGGTSYEQYF.

The chain is built from TRBV9 and TRBJ2-5, with 9 bases aligning to TRBD1. The germline V gene encodes CDR1 SGDLS and CDR2 YYNGEE. This CDR3 comprises 17 residues. V was clipped by 4 bases and J by 2 bases; unmatched bases: 12. The CDR3, as DNA: TGTGCCAGCAGCCCACAACCTTTCGACAGGGGGCAAGAGACCCAGTACTTC. This encodes CASSPQPFDRGQETQYF.

V usage is TRBV20-1 and J usage is TRBJ1-5; D is undetermined. V dropped 3 bases and J dropped 3 bases, with 9 bases sitting between them. The CDR3 sequence is 13 residues long. Germline V CDR1 and CDR2: DFQATT, SNEGSKA (reference sequence). The CDR3 sequence is CSASRTPNQPQHF. The CDR3 DNA reads as TGCAGTGCTAGTCGCACCCCCAATCAGCCCCAGCATTTT.

The rearrangement links TRBV11-2 to TRBJ1-2; D not resolved. The CDR3 contains 12 residues. V shed 1 base and J shed 5 bases, with 5 bases lying between them. Germline V gives CDR1 SGHAT, CDR2 FQNNGV. The CDR3 bases are TGTGCCAGCAGCTTAGGGGAGTATGGCTACACCTTC. This translates into CASSLGEYGYTF.

In its sample, this clone was seen once. The chain couples TRBV6-5 to TRBJ1-1, with 9 bases fitting TRBD1. Germline trimming cut 7 bases from V and 4 bases from J; bases unmatched to any gene: 1. Germline CDR1 MNHEY, CDR2 SVGAGI. This CDR3 region has 12 residues. In nucleotides, the CDR3 is TGTGCCAGCAAGACAGGGGGCACTGAAGCTTTCTTT. Translation gives CASKTGGTEAFF.

J is TRBJ2-5 and V is TRBV7-9, with D unresolved. There are 12 residues in the CDR3. The V gene's germline CDR1 is SEHNR and CDR2 FQNEAQ (reference sequence). V was cut by 1 base and J by 7 bases, with 7 bases left in between. The CDR3 DNA reads as TGTGCCAGCAGCTTAGATTCGGGGACCCAGTACTTC. This codes for CASSLDSGTQYF.

V gene TRBV4-1 combines with J gene TRBJ2-1; D is uncertain. Germline V gene lookup returns CDR1 MGHRA and CDR2 YSYEKL. The germline V and J ends were trimmed by 4 bases and 6 bases, with 10 bases remaining between them. This CDR3 is built from 13 residues. CDR3 in amino acids: CASSPSEGNEQFF. The CDR3 bases are TGCGCCAGCAGCCCTTCTGAAGGCAATGAGCAGTTCTTC.

The J gene is TRBJ1-6, the V gene TRBV7-9, with 7 bases matching TRBD1. The CDR3 covers 16 residues. V dropped 4 bases and J dropped 2; count of bases not matched to a gene: 5. The germline CDR1 and CDR2 sequences are SEHNR and FQNEAQ (reference sequence). As DNA, the CDR3 is TGTGCCAGCAGCTCTGACAGGGTGGCCTATAATTCACCCCTCCACTTT. Translating gives CASSSDRVAYNSPLHF.

In its sample, this clone was seen once. J is TRBJ1-1 and V is TRBV9, with 11 bases lining up with TRBD1. Germline values: CDR1 SGDLS, CDR2 YYNGEE. The CDR3 extends over 15 amino acids. V was pared by 4 bases and J by 7 bases, with 9 bases of the junction left unmatched. The CDR3 DNA sequence: TGTGCCAGCAGCCCACAAGGACAGGGGGCTGTTGAAGCTTTCTTT. This gives the protein CASSPQGQGAVEAFF. Supplemented by reference TRBV9 and TRBJ1-1, the full variable domain reads DSGVTQTPKHLITATGQRVTLRCSPRSGDLSVYWYQQSLDQGLQFLIQYYNGEERAKGNILERFSAQQFPDLHSELNLSSLELGDSALYFCASSPQGQGAVEAFFGQGTRLTVV.

Comment on this clone: The junction does not match germline at one end; this may be a read error. The CDR3 loop reads CASSPGSFTDTQYF. The CDR3 nucleotides read TGTGCTAGCAGCCCGGGCTCCTTCACAGATACGCAGTATTTT. V is TRBV7-7 and J is TRBJ2-3; D is unresolved. The CDR3 totals 14 residues. Germline CDR1 reads SSHAT; CDR2 reads FNYEAQ (reference sequence).

The chain employs TRBV5-1 and TRBJ2-5, with a tentative D call TRBD1 (6 bases). Germline V gene sequence: CDR1 SGHRS, CDR2 YFSETQ. Trimming cost V 0 bases and J 5 bases, with 17 bases left between them. The CDR3 covers 16 residues. DNA for the CDR3: TGCGCCAGCAGCTTGGGGGATAGGGGGTCCGAGGAGACCCAGTACTTC. Its protein product is CASSLGDRGSEETQYF. The full variable domain, in which reference TRBV5-1 and TRBJ2-5 provide the parts outside the CDR3, is KAGVTQTPRYLIKTRGQQVTLSCSPISGHRSVSWYQQTPGQGLQFLFEYFSETQRNKGNFPGRFSGRQFSNSRSEMNVSTLELGDSALYLCASSLGDRGSEETQYFGPGTRLLVL.

The gene calls are TRBV3-1 (or the pseudogene TRBV3-2) and TRBJ1-6; D call uncertain. CDR3 length: 15 amino acids. Germline CDR1 and CDR2: LGHDT and YNNKEL (reference sequence). V dropped 4 bases and J dropped 6 bases, with 13 bases sitting between them. The CDR3: CASSRGGYINSPLHF. The CDR3 DNA reads as TGTGCCAGCAGCCGAGGCGGGTATATTAATTCACCCCTCCACTTT.

As to this clone: The junction departs from the called germline gene at one end, perhaps through a read error. The chain links TRBV18 to TRBJ1-1; 7 bases line up with TRBD1. Germline V gene lookup returns CDR1 KGHSH and CDR2 LQKENI. This CDR3 region has 15 residues. The CDR3 loop is CASSPPTGSNTGAFF. CDR3 coding DNA: TGTGCCAGCTCACCACCGACAGGGAGTAATACTGGAGCTTTCTTT.

The chain joins TRBV19 to TRBJ2-1; 7 nucleotides line up with TRBD2. CDR1 is LNHDA, CDR2 SQIVND, per germline (reference sequence). V gave up 1 base and J gave up 9 bases; unmatched junction bases: 6. CDR3 size: 14 residues. CDR3 residues: CASSIGGRRGEQFF. CDR3 bases: TGTGCCAGTAGTATAGGCGGGAGAAGGGGTGAGCAGTTCTTC.

This sequence joins TRBV7-9 and TRBJ2-3; D might be TRBD1 (5 bases). From germline, CDR1 is SEHNR and CDR2 FQNEAQ (reference sequence). The CDR3 is 14 residues long. Trimming stripped 4 bases from V and 0 bases from J, with 8 bases between. The CDR3 sequence is CASSSAGSTDTQYF. CDR3 nucleotide sequence: TGTGCCAGCAGCTCGGCAGGGAGCACAGATACGCAGTATTTT.

CDR3 bases: TGTGCCAGCTCTCCGGCCTCGAGGACTGAAGCTTTCTTT. This translates into CASSPASRTEAFF. V gene TRBV18 combines with J gene TRBJ1-1; D gene unclear. The CDR3 extends over 13 amino acids. V was clipped by 6 bases and J by 5 bases, with 13 bases between them. Germline V gene lookup returns CDR1 KGHSH and CDR2 LQKENI.

The V gene is TRBV3-1 (or the pseudogene TRBV3-2), the J gene TRBJ2-7; weak D call: TRBD1 (7 bases). This CDR3 comprises 13 residues. V lost 4 bases, J lost 5 bases, and 12 bases lay in between. The germline V gene encodes CDR1 LGHDT and CDR2 YNNKEL (reference sequence). CDR3 coding DNA: TGTGCCAGCAGCCCCCCAGGGGGGAACGAGCAGTACTTC. Translating it yields CASSPPGGNEQYF.

The chain uses TRBV7-9 and TRBJ1-5; D possibly corresponds to TRBD1 (6 bases). The V end was cut by 5 bases, the J end by 2 bases, with 22 bases between. Germline-derived CDR1 and CDR2 are SEHNR and FQNEAQ (reference sequence). This CDR3 spans 18 amino acids. The CDR3 bases are TGTGCCAGCAGCCTAGGGTCGTTCGGGGGCCGGGGCAATCAGCCCCAGCATTTT. The encoded protein is CASSLGSFGGRGNQPQHF.

Regarding this clone: Additional DNA sequences in this sample encode the identical CDR3. This chain connects TRBV7-9 to TRBJ2-3; no clear D. Trimming removed 4 bases at V and 2 bases at J, with 4 bases between. This CDR3 is 12 amino acids long. Looked up from germline, CDR1 is SEHNR and CDR2 is FQNEAQ (reference sequence). In DNA, the CDR3 is TGTGCCAGCAGCTCGACCACAGATACGCAGTATTTT. It translates to CASSSTTDTQYF.

The CDR3 nucleotides are TGTGCCAGCAGTCCCGGGTGGGGGACTAGCGTGACCTACGAGCAGTACTTC. Translated, it gives CASSPGWGTSVTYEQYF. V gene TRBV28 combines with J gene TRBJ2-7; 10 nucleotides agree with TRBD2. From germline, CDR1 is MDHEN and CDR2 SYDVKM. The CDR3 length is 17 residues. The V gene end was trimmed by 5 bases and the J gene end by 2 bases; junction bases not matched to a gene: 12.

The gene calls are TRBV5-1 and TRBJ2-7, with D maybe TRBD2 (6 bases). This CDR3 has 16 amino acids. Trimming took 0 bases from V and 1 from J, leaving 14 bases between them. CDR1 is SGHRS and CDR2 is YFSETQ in the germline V gene. The DNA for the CDR3 is TGCGCCAGCAGCTTGGGTGTGTCCGGAGGGTCCTACGAGCAGTACTTC. Its translation: CASSLGVSGGSYEQYF. The full variable domain, in which reference TRBV5-1 and TRBJ2-7 provide the parts outside the CDR3, is KAGVTQTPRYLIKTRGQQVTLSCSPISGHRSVSWYQQTPGQGLQFLFEYFSETQRNKGNFPGRFSGRQFSNSRSEMNVSTLELGDSALYLCASSLGVSGGSYEQYFGPGTRLTVT.

This chain connects TRBV9 to TRBJ1-3; D gene uncertain. The length of the CDR3 is 12 residues. Germline loops: CDR1 SGDLS, CDR2 YYNGEE. Trimming shortened V by 3 bases and J by 4 bases, and 5 bases separated the two germline ends. CDR3 region: CASSGGGNTIYF. In nucleotides, the CDR3 is TGTGCCAGCAGCGGAGGGGGAAACACCATATATTTT.